This T cell receptor beta chain is from a study of blood T cell repertoires in COVID-19. Study in general: The United States, Italy and Spain were the sources of the acute and convalescent COVID-19 samples. Sources were T cells, B-cell-depleted T cells, or PBMCs; the material itself was cDNA or gDNA.

Original analysis: Reference gene primer amplification gave estimated nucleated cell counts. Here immunoSEQ multiplex PCR was the method, and the copy in TCRdb shows in-frame clones only, minus some. That table is the source of V, J and clone size, and D and trimming were worked out from the DNA. The data show 250,000 to 300,000 clones, 70% to 75% seen once. Between the trimmed V and J ends, which lost 5 bases and 10 bases, there was a span of 14 bases. The CDR3 covers 12 residues. Germline V gene sequence: CDR1 SGHDN, CDR2 FVKESK. The V gene is TRBV14, the J gene TRBJ1-1; the D is unclear. This TCR was sampled from a woman aged 80 or over with acute or convalescent COVID-19. Specimen: peripheral blood. The CDR3 nucleotides are TGTGCCAGCAGCATTGGGCTTGGTAGAGCTTTCTTT. It specifies CASSIGLGRAFF.